This TCR beta chain was identified in a study of blood T cell repertoires in COVID-19. The wider study: T cells, B-cell-depleted T cells, or PBMCs supplied cDNA or gDNA.

Authors' processing steps: It was from reference gene primer amplification that nucleated cell counts were estimated. Some clones are missing from TCRdb's copy, which holds only in-frame ones; the method was immunoSEQ multiplex PCR. That table gives V, J and clone size, and the DNA gave D and trimming. The profile shows approximately 470,000 clones, about 85% of them singletons. Germline V CDR1 and CDR2: LGHDT, YNNKEL (reference sequence). The junction had 14 bases not matched to a gene; V was cut back by 4 bases and J by 4 bases. The CDR3 is 17 amino acids. Categorization into cohorts depended on clinical history that participants reported. Among Cohort 3 donors, those recovered had two negative PCRs, clearance, or symptom resolution.

This TCR was recovered from a woman in her late teens or twenties who had recovered from COVID-19. The sample was PBMCs or T cells enriched from blood (not recorded which). The chain employs TRBV3-1 (or the pseudogene TRBV3-2) and TRBJ2-3; 7 bases are shared with TRBD2. The CDR3 sequence: CASSLNPVVGGADTQYF. The CDR3 DNA is TGTGCCAGCAGCCTTAACCCCGTTGTTGGGGGGGCAGATACGCAGTATTTT.